There are many counts of the clone carrying this T cell receptor beta chain. Unique molecular identifiers were incorporated during preparation of the TCRbeta library. TCRdb ran MiXCR on the PCR reads and lists one entry per CDR3 protein. The profile shows more than 550,000 distinct CDR3 sequences, about 11% of them singletons. The sample is drawn from a study of T-cell reconstitution after alpha-beta-depleted transplantation in children. The CDR3 extends over 16 amino acids. Trimming removed 4 bases at V and 0 bases at J, with 12 bases between. Germline CDR1 is MNHEY and CDR2 is SVGEGT. Sequencing used PBMCs from the stem cell graft donor, obtained from the stem cell graft. This TCR derives from a human donor who donated a stem cell graft to a child with acute myeloid leukemia. The chain employs TRBV6-2 or TRBV6-3 and TRBJ1-4; D gene ambiguous. CDR3 coding DNA: TGTGCCAGCAGTTTCGACACGAAGACAACTAATGAAAAACTGTTTTTT. It translates to CASSFDTKTTNEKLFF.